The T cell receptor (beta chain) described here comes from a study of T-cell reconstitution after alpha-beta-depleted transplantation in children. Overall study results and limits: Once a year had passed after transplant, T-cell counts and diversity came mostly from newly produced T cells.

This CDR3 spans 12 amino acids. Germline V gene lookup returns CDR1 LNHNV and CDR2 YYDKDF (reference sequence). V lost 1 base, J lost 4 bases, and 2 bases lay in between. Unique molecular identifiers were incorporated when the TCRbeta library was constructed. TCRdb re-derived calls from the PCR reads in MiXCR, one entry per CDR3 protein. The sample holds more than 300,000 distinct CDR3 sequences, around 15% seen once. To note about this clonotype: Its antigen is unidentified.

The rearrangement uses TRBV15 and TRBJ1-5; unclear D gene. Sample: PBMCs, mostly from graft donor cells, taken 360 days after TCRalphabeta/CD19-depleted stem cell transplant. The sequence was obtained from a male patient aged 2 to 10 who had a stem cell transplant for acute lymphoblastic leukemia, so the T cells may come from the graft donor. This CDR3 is CATSRANQPQHF. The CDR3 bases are TGTGCCACCAGCAGAGCTAATCAGCCCCAGCATTTT.